This T cell receptor (beta chain) is drawn from a study of post-analysis software for immune sequencing data. General observations from the study: F measure grouped same-batch samples tightly together. Controls showed lower frequencies than patients for a few TRBV segments, and TRBV5-6, TRBV5-1 and TRBV20-1 were among these. Significantly lower normalized Chao1 diversity was found in patients with multiple sclerosis relative to controls.

The germline V gene encodes CDR1 DFQATT and CDR2 SNEGSKA (reference sequence). Trimming removed 3 bases from V and 4 bases from J; junction bases left unmatched: 4. The CDR3 extends over 15 amino acids. cDNA libraries of TCR beta carried unique molecular identifiers. From the PCR reads, TCRdb called clonotypes with MiXCR, one entry per CDR3 protein. The table shows 650,000 to 850,000 distinct CDR3 sequences, with about 50% occurring only once. Of note for this clonotype: Its antigen is not known.

This clonotype was sampled from a girl aged 5 to 17 with multiple sclerosis. Sequenced input: blood. V gene TRBV20-1 combines with J gene TRBJ2-7; 15 bases align to TRBD2. The CDR3 nucleotides are TGCAGTGCTAGCGGGACTAGCGGGAGGTCTTACGAGCAGTACTTC. Its protein is CSASGTSGRSYEQYF.